The clone carrying this TCR beta chain came up a few times. The sample comes from a study of human T cells and chemical hapten exposure. The wider study: Small volume differences among pooled libraries mainly caused per-sample TCR yield variation.

Extraction yielded total RNA from whole blood (unfractionated). Individual cDNA molecules each carried unique molecular identifiers attached by the library. TCRdb fed the reads into MiXCR, producing one record per CDR3 protein. Of 95,000 to 150,000 distinct CDR3 sequences in the sample, approximately 9% were seen once. This CDR3 is 15 amino acids long. The germline gives CDR1 LGHNA, CDR2 YNFKEQ. Trimming left V 0 bases short and J 1 base short, with 9 bases between. The receptor was derived from a human donor in good health. Some clones in this sample may be carry-over from other donors' samples. The chain carries TRBV4-2 and TRBJ2-5, with D uncertain. The sample was whole blood. This chain's CDR3 is CASSQDGISQETQYF. CDR3 nucleotides: TGTGCCAGCAGCCAAGATGGCATCAGCCAAGAGACCCAGTACTTC.